This TCR beta chain was documented in a study of early T cells in non-severe SARS-CoV-2 infection. Across the whole study: It was bulk RNA from unsorted whole blood that was sequenced, and the chains were unpaired.

With V trimmed by 4 bases and J by 8 bases, 9 bases remained unmatched. The V gene's germline CDR1 is SGHVS and CDR2 FNYEAQ. The CDR3 covers 16 residues. Unique molecular identifiers were added to individual cDNA molecules. TCRdb re-called the 5' RACE reads through MiXCR, storing one row per CDR3 protein. The sample has fewer than 55,000 distinct CDR3 sequences; about 9.1% are singletons. To note about this clonotype: As yet, its antigen is unknown.

General observations from the study: VDJdb matches were skewed toward anti-spike CD8 T cell responses.

The sequence was collected from an adult who was a healthcare worker with PCR-confirmed SARS-CoV-2 infection or an uninfected control (not recorded which). The chain uses TRBV7-6 and TRBJ2-3, with 13 bases lining up with TRBD2. Sequencing was performed on whole blood. DNA for the CDR3: TGTGCCAGCAGCTCAGATACTAGCGGGAGGGGGACTACGCAGTATTTT. Its translation is CASSSDTSGRGTTQYF.